Below, 28 T cell receptor beta chains from the same sample are listed, as sequenced in a study of T cell responses to AZD1222 COVID-19 vaccine. Only in-frame clones appear in the TCRdb table, and some are missing; sequencing was by immunoSEQ multiplex PCR. Among 24,000 or so clones listed, around 90% were seen once. Sequencing used peripheral blood, obtained 28 days after the second AZD1222 dose. Receptor source: an adult who received the AZD1222 COVID-19 vaccine.

The rearrangement links TRBV27 to TRBJ1-2, with TRBD1 matching 11 bases. CDR1 MNHEY and CDR2 SMNVEV come from the germline V gene (reference sequence). The length of the CDR3 is 17 residues. Trimming removed 6 bases from V and 1 base from J; junction bases left unmatched: 10. The CDR3 sequence: CASSPLGQGAFNYGYTF. The CDR3 nucleotides read TGTGCCAGCAGCCCCCTTGGACAGGGGGCTTTTAACTATGGCTACACCTTC.

The genes are TRBV5-6 and TRBJ2-7; D remains unclear. This CDR3 is built from 14 residues. V was pared by 0 bases and J by 6 bases, with 13 bases between. Germline assignment: CDR1 SGHDT and CDR2 YYEEEE. The CDR3 protein is CASSLETIYPEQYF. The CDR3, as DNA: TGTGCCAGCAGCTTGGAAACTATCTACCCCGAGCAGTACTTC.

This clone was counted a few times. The rearrangement joins TRBV11-1 to TRBJ2-2; D remains ambiguous. The CDR3 consists of 14 residues. Germline V CDR1 and CDR2: SGHAT, FQDESV (reference sequence). V gave up 0 bases and J gave up 2 bases, with 4 bases separating them. The CDR3 region has the DNA TGTGCCAGCAGCTTAGCCCCTAACACCGGGGAGCTGTTTTTT. Translated, it gives CASSLAPNTGELFF.

The J gene is TRBJ1-5, the V gene TRBV2; the D gene is possibly TRBD1 (5 bases). Trimming took off 5 bases at V and 0 bases at J, with 11 bases between the two ends. The CDR3 loop spans 15 amino acids. CDR1 is SNHLY, CDR2 FYNNEI, per germline. The CDR3 spells CASSWTTASNQPQHF. The CDR3 nucleotides read TGTGCCAGCAGTTGGACAACCGCTAGCAATCAGCCCCAGCATTTT.

The chain is built from TRBV28 and TRBJ1-1; no firm D call. Germline V gives CDR1 MDHEN, CDR2 SYDVKM. V was trimmed by 5 bases and J by 4 bases, leaving 5 bases between them. The CDR3 runs to 11 residues. This chain's CDR3 is CASSPVTEAFF. The CDR3 nucleotides read TGTGCCAGCAGTCCTGTCACTGAAGCTTTCTTT.

This clone was detected only once. The rearrangement uses TRBV7-3 and TRBJ2-2; D is perhaps TRBD1 (6 bases). The V end was cut by 4 bases, the J end by 13 bases, with 19 bases between. There are 14 residues in the CDR3. The germline V gene encodes CDR1 SGHTA and CDR2 FQGTGA. The CDR3 is CASSSRDTGKGLFF. In DNA form, the CDR3 reads TGTGCCAGCAGCTCCCGGGACACCGGGAAGGGGCTGTTTTTT. Variable domain in full (rest from reference TRBV7-3 and TRBJ2-2): GAGVSQTPSNKVTEKGKYVELRCDPISGHTALYWYRQSLGQGPEFLIYFQGTGAADDSGLPNDRFFAVRPEGSVSTLKIQRTERGDSAVYLCASSSRDTGKGLFFGEGSRLTVL.

This clone was recorded once. The gene calls are TRBV10-3 and TRBJ2-1, with a weak D call TRBD2 (6 bases). CDR1 and CDR2 (germline): ENHRY, SYGVKD. V lost 8 bases and J lost 7, with 15 bases in between. The CDR3 loop spans 13 amino acids. DNA of the CDR3: TGTGCCATCCGGGGTGGGAGCGGGAATGAGCAGTTCTTC. Translation gives CAIRGGSGNEQFF.

The chain links TRBV6-5 to TRBJ1-2; D perhaps matches TRBD1 (5 bases). The CDR3 loop spans 14 amino acids. From germline, CDR1 is MNHEY and CDR2 SVGAGI. The V end lost 2 bases, the J end lost 8 bases, and 15 bases lay between the germline ends. The CDR3 loop is CASSYDGRAGGYTF. The CDR3 coding sequence is TGTGCCAGCAGTTACGACGGCAGGGCGGGAGGCTACACCTTC.

The CDR3 sequence is CASSTLPSGPYEQYF. The CDR3 coding sequence is TGCGCCAGCAGCACCCTTCCCTCAGGGCCCTACGAGCAGTACTTC. The chain carries TRBV5-1 and TRBJ2-7; D might be TRBD1 (5 bases). The CDR3 runs to 15 residues. The germline V gene has CDR1 SGHRS and CDR2 YFSETQ. The V gene lost 4 bases and the J gene lost 2 bases, with 16 bases spanning the gap.

The chain couples TRBV5-4 to TRBJ2-3; TRBD1 or TRBD2 may be the D gene (5 bases each). The V end was cut by 6 bases, the J end by 1 base, with 12 bases between. CDR3 length: 14 amino acids. The germline V gene encodes CDR1 SGHNT and CDR2 YYREEE (reference sequence). CDR3 loop: CASNGGARTDTQYF. The CDR3 DNA follows: TGTGCCAGCAATGGGGGAGCACGCACAGATACGCAGTATTTT.

The CDR3 sequence is CASGGAGGIYEQYF. In DNA form, the CDR3 reads TGTGCCAGCGGGGGGGCAGGGGGCATCTACGAGCAGTACTTC. This rearrangement joins TRBV28 to TRBJ2-7; TRBD1 is a possible D gene (8 bases). CDR1 is MDHEN and CDR2 is SYDVKM in the germline V gene. The length of the CDR3 is 14 residues. Trimming stripped 8 bases from V and 3 bases from J, with 17 bases between.

In regard to this clone: The junction differs from germline at one of its ends, possibly a read error. This sequence joins TRBV7-7 and TRBJ2-2, with D possibly TRBD2 on 6 matching bases. Per germline, CDR1 SSHAT and CDR2 FNYEAQ (reference sequence). The CDR3 consists of 15 residues. This CDR3 reads CASSGGASLTGELFF. The CDR3, as DNA: TGTGCTAGCAGTGGAGGGGCTAGCCTCACCGGGGAGCTGTTTTTT.

V gene TRBV4-3 combines with J gene TRBJ1-6; D ambiguous. CDR3 size: 14 residues. Trimming took off 0 bases at V and 8 bases at J, with 8 bases between the two ends. Germline CDR1 is LGHNA and CDR2 is YSLEER. The CDR3 sequence is CASSQEGFDSPLHF. CDR3 bases: TGCGCCAGCAGCCAAGAGGGTTTTGATTCACCCCTCCACTTT.

The chain uses TRBV11-3 and TRBJ2-2; D unclear. The CDR3 length is 13 residues. V lost 0 bases and J 9 bases, leaving 8 bases between the germline ends. CDR1 SGHNT and CDR2 YENEEA come from the germline V gene. The CDR3 reads CASSLEVERELFF. CDR3 DNA: TGTGCCAGCAGCTTAGAAGTAGAGCGGGAGCTGTTTTTT.

The chain carries TRBV19 and TRBJ1-1; no definite D call. The V gene's germline CDR1 is LNHDA and CDR2 SQIVND (reference sequence). This CDR3 spans 13 amino acids. Trimming took 3 bases from V and 6 from J, leaving 11 bases between them. The CDR3 nucleotides are TGTGCCAGTAGTATCCGGGGTAGAGCTGAAGCTTTCTTT. Protein: CASSIRGRAEAFF. Drawing the rest from reference TRBV19 and TRBJ1-1, the complete variable domain is DGGITQSPKYLFRKEGQNVTLSCEQNLNHDAMYWYRQDPGQGLRLIYYSQIVNDFQKGDIAEGYSVSREKKESFPLTVTSAQKNPTAFYLCASSIRGRAEAFFGQGTRLTVV.

The rearrangement joins TRBV7-3 to TRBJ2-3, with 10 positions matching TRBD2. Germline V gives CDR1 SGHTA, CDR2 FQGTGA. The CDR3 runs 12 residues. V shed 5 bases and J 10 bases; nucleotides not matched to a gene: 3. The CDR3 DNA follows: TGTGCCAGCAGCCCGGGACTAGCGCCGCAGTATTTT. It codes for CASSPGLAPQYF.

The sample holds a few counts of this clone. The J gene is TRBJ2-7, the V gene TRBV7-6, with D tentatively TRBD1 (7 bases). CDR1 is SGHVS and CDR2 is FNYEAQ in the germline V gene. The CDR3 totals 15 residues. Trimming removed 5 bases from V and 1 base from J, with 15 bases in between. CDR3 DNA: TGTGCCAGCAGCGCGCACAGGGGAGGATCCTACGAGCAGTACTTC. Translating it yields CASSAHRGGSYEQYF.

The chain links TRBV21-1 to TRBJ1-3; the listed D gene, TRBD1, was not tested against the DNA. TRBV21-1 has pseudogene status. This CDR3 is built from 19 residues. DNA of the CDR3: TGTGCCAGCACCATTATCAACAGGGGGCAGGAAACCTCTGGAAACACCATATATTTT. This codes for CASTIINRGQETSGNTIYF.

Written as DNA, the CDR3 is TGCAGCGCCACGAGAGGCTCTGGAAACACCATATATTTT. Encoded protein: CSATRGSGNTIYF. This chain uses TRBV29-1 with TRBJ1-3; D remains ambiguous. The CDR3 length is 13 residues. V lost 7 bases, J lost 0 bases, and 10 bases lay in between. Looked up from germline, CDR1 is SQVTM and CDR2 is ANQGSEA.

The rearrangement joins TRBV5-1 to TRBJ1-1; 9 bases map to TRBD1. This CDR3 region has 18 residues. Per the germline V gene, CDR1 is SGHRS and CDR2 is YFSETQ. Trimming at V came to 0 bases and at J to 7 bases, leaving 16 bases not matched to a gene. The CDR3 sequence: CASSLGQGVSRKRIEAFF. In DNA form, the CDR3 reads TGCGCCAGCAGCTTGGGACAGGGGGTTTCAAGAAAACGTATTGAAGCTTTCTTT.

The CDR3 sequence is CASSFWTSLPGELFF. The CDR3 coding sequence is TGTGCCAGCAGCTTTTGGACTAGCCTTCCCGGGGAGCTGTTTTTT. The chain uses TRBV7-9 and TRBJ2-2; TRBD2 aligns across 8 bases. V shed 3 bases, J shed 6 bases, and the junction held 6 bases outside the gene matches. The CDR3 runs to 15 residues. Looked up from germline, CDR1 is SEHNR and CDR2 is FQNEAQ (reference sequence).

In regard to this clone: A read error may account for a junction end that differs from germline. V usage is TRBV6-5 and J usage is TRBJ2-5; D remains ambiguous. The CDR3 spans 12 residues. The germline V gene has CDR1 MNHEY and CDR2 SVGAGI. CDR3 protein: CASSDSVRTQYF. The CDR3 DNA reads TGTGCCAGCAGTGACTCCGTAAGGACCCAGTACTTC.

This sequence joins TRBV2 and TRBJ1-3, with D possibly TRBD1 on 6 matching bases. Germline CDR1 is SNHLY and CDR2 is FYNNEI. V was pared by 6 bases and J by 7 bases, with 13 bases between. This CDR3 region has 13 residues. CDR3 DNA sequence: TGTGCCAGCAGACAACAGGGTGGCAACACCATATATTTT. Translation gives CASRQQGGNTIYF. Supplemented by reference TRBV2 and TRBJ1-3, the full variable domain reads EPEVTQTPSHQVTQMGQEVILRCVPISNHLYFYWYRQILGQKVEFLVSFYNNEISEKSEIFDDQFSVERPDGSNFTLKIRSTKLEDSAMYFCASRQQGGNTIYFGEGSWLTVV.

The CDR3 loop reads CASSSDRGRSEAFF. The CDR3 DNA sequence: TGTGCCAGCAGCTCAGACAGGGGGCGGAGTGAAGCTTTCTTT. This chain joins TRBV2 and TRBJ1-1, with 10 bases identical to TRBD1. V lost 6 bases and J lost 7; bases outside the gene matches: 8. The germline V gene encodes CDR1 SNHLY and CDR2 FYNNEI. The CDR3 length is 14 residues.

The chain uses TRBV20-1 and TRBJ2-5; maybe TRBD1 (6 bases). The CDR3 consists of 11 residues. CDR1 is DFQATT and CDR2 is SNEGSKA in the germline V gene (reference sequence). The chain's CDR3 is CSPDSQETQYF. In nucleotides, the CDR3 is TGCAGCCCGGACAGCCAAGAGACCCAGTACTTC.

This chain links TRBV18 with TRBJ2-2; D remains unclear. The V end lost 0 bases, the J end lost 2 bases, and 10 bases lay between the germline ends. Germline V gene data show CDR1 as KGHSH and CDR2 as LQKENI. The length of the CDR3 is 16 residues. Written as DNA, the CDR3 is TGTGCCAGCTCACCACCGTTCAGGCCTAACACCGGGGAGCTGTTTTTT. This translates into CASSPPFRPNTGELFF. Full variable domain (outside the CDR3, taken from reference TRBV18 and TRBJ2-2): NAGVMQNPRHLVRRRGQEARLRCSPMKGHSHVYWYRQLPEEGLKFMVYLQKENIIDESGMPKERFSAEFPKEGPSILRIQQVVRGDSAAYFCASSPPFRPNTGELFFGEGSRLTVL.

This clone was detected once. The V and J genes are TRBV2 and TRBJ2-3; 7 nucleotides align to TRBD2. J gave up 4 bases and V 5 bases, and 12 bases lay outside the gene matches. The CDR3 runs 16 residues. The V gene's germline CDR1 is SNHLY and CDR2 FYNNEI. The CDR3 bases are TGTGCCAGCAGTTCCCTTGGGGGAGGGCCGGCAGATACGCAGTATTTT. It translates to CASSSLGGGPADTQYF.

This chain uses TRBV7-3 with TRBJ2-1; D might be TRBD2 (5 bases). This CDR3 is built from 14 residues. Trimming shortened V by 4 bases and J by 7 bases, and 14 bases separated the two germline ends. Germline-derived CDR1 and CDR2 are SGHTA and FQGTGA. DNA of the CDR3: TGTGCCAGCAGCTCTCCGGCTCGCGGGAATGAGCAGTTCTTC. Encoded protein: CASSSPARGNEQFF. The full variable domain, with the rest looked up from reference TRBV7-3 and TRBJ2-1, is GAGVSQTPSNKVTEKGKYVELRCDPISGHTALYWYRQSLGQGPEFLIYFQGTGAADDSGLPNDRFFAVRPEGSVSTLKIQRTERGDSAVYLCASSSPARGNEQFFGPGTRLTVL.